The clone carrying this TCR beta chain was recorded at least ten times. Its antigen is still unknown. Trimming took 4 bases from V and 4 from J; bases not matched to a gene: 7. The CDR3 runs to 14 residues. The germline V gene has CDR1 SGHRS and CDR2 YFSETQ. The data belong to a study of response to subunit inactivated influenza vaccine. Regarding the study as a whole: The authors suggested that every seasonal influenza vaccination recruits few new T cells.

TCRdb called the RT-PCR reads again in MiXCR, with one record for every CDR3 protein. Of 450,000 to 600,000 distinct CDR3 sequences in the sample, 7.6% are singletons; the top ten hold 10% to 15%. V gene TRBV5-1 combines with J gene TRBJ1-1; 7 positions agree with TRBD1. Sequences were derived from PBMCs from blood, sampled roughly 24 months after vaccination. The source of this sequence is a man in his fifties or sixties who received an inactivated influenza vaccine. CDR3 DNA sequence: TGCGCCAGCAGCACCGGGACAGTTCTCACTGAAGCTTTCTTT. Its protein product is CASSTGTVLTEAFF.